This TCR beta chain was identified in a study of CD8+ T cells in alopecia areata (dated by TCRdb to the late 2010s). Turning to the overall study: The treated patients, all with moderate-to-severe alopecia areata, were enrolled in an open-label pilot trial of oral tofacitinib given at 5 to 10 mg twice daily. Patients received tofacitinib for 6 to 18 months and were then followed off drug for 6 months to check for delayed response and recurrence. The study used high-throughput TCRbeta sequencing to examine T cell clonal expansion in alopecia areata, in both the C3H/HeJ mouse model and human patients. Human TCRbeta sequencing covered scalp tissue and sorted CD4+ and CD8+ peripheral blood T cells from patchy and totalis/universalis alopecia areata patients and healthy controls. Biopsies were taken from tofacitinib-treated patients at baseline and at 4 and 24 weeks of treatment, and a later scalp biopsy was taken in several of the tofacitinib-treated patients. Scalp clonality was compared across normal scalp (n=4), patchy alopecia areata scalp (n=8), and alopecia totalis/universalis scalp (n=8). RNA was obtained with the PAXgene miRNA kit for fixed scalp, the miRNeasy kit for PBMCs, and the RNeasy kit for mouse skin. TCRbeta CDR3 regions were amplified by immunoSEQ multiplex PCR with 35 Vbeta forward and 13 Jbeta reverse primers. Study-level results and caveats: Higher clonality and more expanded CD8+ clones were observed in lesional scalp than in normal scalp, particularly in alopecia totalis/universalis, a finding suggestive of antigenic drive. Scalp TCR repertoire analysis is complicated because resident alphabeta T cells in normal human skin are also sequenced, whereas mouse skin is dominated by gammadelta T cells. Shared TCR sequences between patients were less evident than in mice, which may be partly attributable to HLA diversity in the patient population.

With respect to this clone: Its antigen remains undetermined. No base quality information exists; no much larger clone differs at one position.

To prepare the library, the immunoSEQ multiplex PCR assay was applied. For TCR sequencing, RNA was extracted from every sample and reverse transcribed into cDNA to serve as template. SuperScript III was used for first-strand cDNA synthesis, primed with a 2:1 mix of oligo-dT and random hexamers. A synthetic immune receptor repertoire was used to assess amplification bias, and residual bias was removed computationally. The paper's processing steps were these. Raw reads were preprocessed to remove errors, and CDR3 was defined according to IMGT conventions as the region from the conserved cysteine to phenylalanine. Clonality was calculated as 1 minus Shannon entropy normalized by log2 of the number of productive unique TCRs. Whether each scalp clone was CD4 or CD8 was inferred by checking scalp TCRbeta sequences against the CD4 and CD8 repertoires from sorted blood. TCRdb took over this immuneACCESS table, retaining in-frame rearrangements with V and J assigned. Such tables are incomplete; in checked studies, under half of the missing clones stem from an unresolved V gene, and the remainder is unexplained. V and J calls and clone size are as listed in that table; D and trimming were resolved from the DNA. Here the sample has about 200,000 clones; around three fifths occur a single time. The ten largest clones represent under 0.5% of the sample.

The label giving this sample's time point can be read as: baseline before oral tofacitinib. Lesional scalp punch biopsies and peripheral blood were collected from alopecia areata patients. After PBMCs were isolated by density centrifugation and stained for CD3, CD4 and CD8, a FACSAria was used to sort CD4+ and CD8+ T cells. The sequence came from a human donor with alopecia areata. Here the sequenced sample was CD4+ T cells sorted from blood, taken at week 0.

The DNA reads TGTGCCAGCGTACCGGGTGGGATAAACACTGAAGCTTTCTTT. Its translation is CASVPGGINTEAFF. Recombination joined TRBV30 with TRBJ1-1, with no confident D gene call. From the cysteine through the phenylalanine, the CDR3 covers 14 amino acids. Solely the CDR3 DNA is kept, with 42 bases framed from the first base. CDR1 and CDR2, per the germline V gene (reference sequence), are GTSNPN and SVGIG. V and J lose 8 bases and 2 bases, and a span of 18 bases separates them.